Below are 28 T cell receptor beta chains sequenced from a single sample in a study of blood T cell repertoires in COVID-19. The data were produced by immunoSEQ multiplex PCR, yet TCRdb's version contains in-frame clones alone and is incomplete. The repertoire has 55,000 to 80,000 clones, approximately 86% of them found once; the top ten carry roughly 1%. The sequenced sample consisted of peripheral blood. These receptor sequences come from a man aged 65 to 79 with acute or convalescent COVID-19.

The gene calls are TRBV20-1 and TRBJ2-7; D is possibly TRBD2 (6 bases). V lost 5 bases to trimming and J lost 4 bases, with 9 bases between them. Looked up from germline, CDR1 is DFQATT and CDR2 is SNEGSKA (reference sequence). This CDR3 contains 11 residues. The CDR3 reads CSASSEYEQYF. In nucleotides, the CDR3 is TGCAGTGCTTCTAGCGAGTACGAGCAGTACTTC.

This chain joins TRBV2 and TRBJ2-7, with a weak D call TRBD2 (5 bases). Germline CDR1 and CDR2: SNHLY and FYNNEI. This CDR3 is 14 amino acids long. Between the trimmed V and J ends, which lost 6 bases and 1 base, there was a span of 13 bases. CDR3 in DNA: TGTGCCAGCAGGATACTAGGGAGATCCTACGAGCAGTACTTC. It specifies CASRILGRSYEQYF.

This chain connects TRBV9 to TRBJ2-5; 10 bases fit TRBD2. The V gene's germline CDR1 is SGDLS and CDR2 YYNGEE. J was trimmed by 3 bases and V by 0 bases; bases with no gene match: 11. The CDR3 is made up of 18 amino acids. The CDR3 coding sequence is TGTGCCAGCAGCGTAGTCCCTAGCGGGAGCCCAGAGAAAGAGACCCAGTACTTC. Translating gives CASSVVPSGSPEKETQYF.

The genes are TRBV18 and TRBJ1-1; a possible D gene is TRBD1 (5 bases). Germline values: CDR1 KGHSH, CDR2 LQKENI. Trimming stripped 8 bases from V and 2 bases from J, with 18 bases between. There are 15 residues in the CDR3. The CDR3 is CASQQEYIANTEAFF. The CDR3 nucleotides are TGTGCCAGCCAACAGGAATATATTGCAAACACTGAAGCTTTCTTT.

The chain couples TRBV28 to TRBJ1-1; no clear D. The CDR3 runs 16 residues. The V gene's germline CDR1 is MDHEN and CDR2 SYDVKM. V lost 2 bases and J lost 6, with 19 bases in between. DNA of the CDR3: TGTGCCAGCAGTTTAATCTTAGGCATTCCTGGAGCTGAAGCTTTCTTT. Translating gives CASSLILGIPGAEAFF.

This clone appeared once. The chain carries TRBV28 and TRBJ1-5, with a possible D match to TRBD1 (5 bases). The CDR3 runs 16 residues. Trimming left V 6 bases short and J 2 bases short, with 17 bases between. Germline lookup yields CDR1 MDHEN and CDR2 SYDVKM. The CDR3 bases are TGTGCCAGCAGCCCACCGGGACCGGGGGGCAATCAGCCCCAGCATTTT. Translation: CASSPPGPGGNQPQHF. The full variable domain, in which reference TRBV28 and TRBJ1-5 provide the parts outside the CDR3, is DVKVTQSSRYLVKRTGEKVFLECVQDMDHENMFWYRQDPGLGLRLIYFSYDVKMKEKGDIPEGYSVSREKKERFSLILESASTNQTSMYLCASSPPGPGGNQPQHFGDGTRLSIL.

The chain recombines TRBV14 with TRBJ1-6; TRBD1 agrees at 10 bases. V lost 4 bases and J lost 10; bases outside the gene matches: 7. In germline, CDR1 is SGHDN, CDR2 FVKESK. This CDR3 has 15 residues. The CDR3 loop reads CASSLGQGVYSPLHF. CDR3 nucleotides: TGTGCCAGCAGCCTAGGACAGGGGGTCTACTCACCCCTCCACTTT.

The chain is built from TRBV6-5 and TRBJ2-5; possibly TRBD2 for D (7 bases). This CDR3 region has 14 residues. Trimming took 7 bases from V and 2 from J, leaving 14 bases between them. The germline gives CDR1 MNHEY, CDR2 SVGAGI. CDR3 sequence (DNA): TGTGCCAGCAAGGGGGGGTTGAGGCAAGAGACCCAGTACTTC. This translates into CASKGGLRQETQYF.

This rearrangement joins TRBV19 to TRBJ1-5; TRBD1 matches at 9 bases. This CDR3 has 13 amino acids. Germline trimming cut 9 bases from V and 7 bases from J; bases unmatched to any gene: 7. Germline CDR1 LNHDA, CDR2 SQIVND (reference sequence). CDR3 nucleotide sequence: TGTGCCAGCGTACAGGGGGCTGGCCAGCCCCAGCATTTT. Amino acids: CASVQGAGQPQHF.

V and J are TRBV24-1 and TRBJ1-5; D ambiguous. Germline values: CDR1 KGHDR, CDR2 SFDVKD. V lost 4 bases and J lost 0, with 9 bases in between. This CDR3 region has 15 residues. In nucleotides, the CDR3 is TGTGCCACCAGTGACCCGGGTACTAGCAATCAGCCCCAGCATTTT. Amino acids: CATSDPGTSNQPQHF.

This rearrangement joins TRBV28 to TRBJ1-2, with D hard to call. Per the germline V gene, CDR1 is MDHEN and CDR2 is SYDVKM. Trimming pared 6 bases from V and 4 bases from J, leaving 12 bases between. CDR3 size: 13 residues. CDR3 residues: CASSPSGPYGYTF. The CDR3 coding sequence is TGTGCCAGCAGCCCAAGCGGACCCTATGGCTACACCTTC.

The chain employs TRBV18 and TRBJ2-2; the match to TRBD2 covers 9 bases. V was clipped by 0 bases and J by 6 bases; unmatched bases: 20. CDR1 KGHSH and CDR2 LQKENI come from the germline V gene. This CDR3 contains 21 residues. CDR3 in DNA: TGTGCCAGCTCACCACCCCCCTATTTACCAAAAAGCGGGAGGATCTCCGGGGAGCTGTTTTTT. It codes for CASSPPPYLPKSGRISGELFF.

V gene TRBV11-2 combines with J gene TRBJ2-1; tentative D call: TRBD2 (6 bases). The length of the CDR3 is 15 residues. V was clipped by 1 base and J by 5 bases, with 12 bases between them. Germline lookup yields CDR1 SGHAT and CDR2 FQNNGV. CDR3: CASSLVGGNDNEQFF. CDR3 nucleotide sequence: TGTGCCAGCAGCTTAGTCGGAGGGAACGACAATGAGCAGTTCTTC.

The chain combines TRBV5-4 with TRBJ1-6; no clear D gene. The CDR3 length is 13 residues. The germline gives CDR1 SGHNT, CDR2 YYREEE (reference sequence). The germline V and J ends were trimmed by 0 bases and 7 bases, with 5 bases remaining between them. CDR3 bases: TGTGCCAGCAGCTTGGGAGGGAATTCACCCCTCCACTTT. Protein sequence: CASSLGGNSPLHF.

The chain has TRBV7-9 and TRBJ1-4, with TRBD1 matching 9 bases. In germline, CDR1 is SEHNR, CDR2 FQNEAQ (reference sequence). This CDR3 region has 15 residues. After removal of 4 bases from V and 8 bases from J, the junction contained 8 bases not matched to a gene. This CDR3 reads CASSSSDRGKEKLFF. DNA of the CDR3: TGTGCCAGCAGCTCTTCGGACAGGGGAAAGGAAAAACTGTTTTTT.

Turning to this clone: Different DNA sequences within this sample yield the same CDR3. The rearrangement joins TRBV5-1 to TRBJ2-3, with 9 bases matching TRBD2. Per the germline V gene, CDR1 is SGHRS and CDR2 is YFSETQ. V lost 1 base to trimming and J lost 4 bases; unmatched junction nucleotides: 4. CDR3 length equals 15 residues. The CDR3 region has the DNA TGCGCCAGCAGCTTGACGGGCGGGGGGGCAGATACGCAGTATTTT. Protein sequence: CASSLTGGGADTQYF.

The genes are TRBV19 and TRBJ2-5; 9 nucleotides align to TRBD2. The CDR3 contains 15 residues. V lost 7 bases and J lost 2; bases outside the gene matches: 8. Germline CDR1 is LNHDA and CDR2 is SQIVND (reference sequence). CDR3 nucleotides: TGTGCCAGTAAAACCGGACTAGCGAGGCAAGAGACCCAGTACTTC. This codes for CASKTGLARQETQYF.

The CDR3 region has the DNA TGTGCCAGCAGTTTCTTTAGGGAGGGGGAGGCTTTCTTT. Translated, it gives CASSFFREGEAFF. The genes are TRBV27 and TRBJ1-1, with TRBD1 as a possible D gene (6 bases). The V and J ends lost 3 bases and 11 bases respectively, with 16 bases between them. The CDR3 is 13 amino acids. CDR1 is MNHEY and CDR2 is SMNVEV in the germline V gene (reference sequence).

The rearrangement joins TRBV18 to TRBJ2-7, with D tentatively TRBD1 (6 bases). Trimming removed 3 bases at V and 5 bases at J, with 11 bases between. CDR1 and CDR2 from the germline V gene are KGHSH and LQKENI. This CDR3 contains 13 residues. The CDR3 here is CASSPPTGNEQYF. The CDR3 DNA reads TGTGCCAGCTCACCCCCTACAGGGAACGAGCAGTACTTC.

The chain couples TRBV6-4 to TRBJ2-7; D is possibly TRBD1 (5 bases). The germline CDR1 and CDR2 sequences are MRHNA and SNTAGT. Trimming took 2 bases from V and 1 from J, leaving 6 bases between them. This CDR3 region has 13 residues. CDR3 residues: CASSDRGSYEQYF. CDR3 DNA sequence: TGTGCCAGCAGTGACAGGGGTTCCTACGAGCAGTACTTC.

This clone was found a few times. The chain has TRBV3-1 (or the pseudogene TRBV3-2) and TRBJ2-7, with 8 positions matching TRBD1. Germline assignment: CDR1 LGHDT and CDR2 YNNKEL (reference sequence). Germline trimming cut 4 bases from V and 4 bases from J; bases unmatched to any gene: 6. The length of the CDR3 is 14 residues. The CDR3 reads CASSPGQGPYEQYF. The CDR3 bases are TGTGCCAGCAGCCCCGGACAGGGTCCGTACGAGCAGTACTTC.

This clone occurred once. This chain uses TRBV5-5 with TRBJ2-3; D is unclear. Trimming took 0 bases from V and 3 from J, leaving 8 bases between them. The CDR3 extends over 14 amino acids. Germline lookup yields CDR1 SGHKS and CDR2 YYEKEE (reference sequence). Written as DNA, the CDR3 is TGTGCCAGCAGCTTGGGTACTTGGACAGATACGCAGTATTTT. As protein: CASSLGTWTDTQYF. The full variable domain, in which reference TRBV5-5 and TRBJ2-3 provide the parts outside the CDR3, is DAGVTQSPTHLIKTRGQQVTLRCSPISGHKSVSWYQQVLGQGPQFIFQYYEKEERGRGNFPDRFSARQFPNYSSELNVNALLLGDSALYLCASSLGTWTDTQYFGPGTRLTVL.

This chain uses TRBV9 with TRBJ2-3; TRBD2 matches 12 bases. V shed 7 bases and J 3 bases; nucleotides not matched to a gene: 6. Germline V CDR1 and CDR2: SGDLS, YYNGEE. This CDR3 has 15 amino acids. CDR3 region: CASSTSGRGTDTQYF. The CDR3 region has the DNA TGTGCCAGCTCGACTAGCGGGAGAGGAACAGATACGCAGTATTTT.

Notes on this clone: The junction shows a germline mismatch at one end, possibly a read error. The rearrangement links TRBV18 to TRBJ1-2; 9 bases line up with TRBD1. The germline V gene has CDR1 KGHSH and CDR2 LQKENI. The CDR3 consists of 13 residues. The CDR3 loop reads CASSPQGAPGYTF. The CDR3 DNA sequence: TGTGCCAGCTCCCCACAGGGGGCGCCTGGCTACACCTTC.

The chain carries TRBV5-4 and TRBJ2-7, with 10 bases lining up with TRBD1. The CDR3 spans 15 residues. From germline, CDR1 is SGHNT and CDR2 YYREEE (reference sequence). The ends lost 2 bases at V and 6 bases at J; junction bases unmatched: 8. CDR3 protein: CASSLGTGDVGEQYF. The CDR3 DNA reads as TGTGCCAGCAGCTTAGGGACAGGGGATGTCGGCGAGCAGTACTTC.

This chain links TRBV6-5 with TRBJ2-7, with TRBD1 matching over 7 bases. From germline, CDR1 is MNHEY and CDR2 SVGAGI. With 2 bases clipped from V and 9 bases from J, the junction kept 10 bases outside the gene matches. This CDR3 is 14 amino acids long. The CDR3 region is CASSYGPQGVRQYF. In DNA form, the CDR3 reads TGTGCCAGCAGTTACGGGCCCCAGGGGGTACGGCAGTACTTC.

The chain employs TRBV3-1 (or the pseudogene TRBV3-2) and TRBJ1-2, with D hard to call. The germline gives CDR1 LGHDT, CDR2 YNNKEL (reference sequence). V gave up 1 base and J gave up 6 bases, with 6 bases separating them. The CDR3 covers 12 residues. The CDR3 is CASSQARDGYTF. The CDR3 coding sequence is TGTGCCAGCAGCCAAGCTCGGGATGGCTACACCTTC.

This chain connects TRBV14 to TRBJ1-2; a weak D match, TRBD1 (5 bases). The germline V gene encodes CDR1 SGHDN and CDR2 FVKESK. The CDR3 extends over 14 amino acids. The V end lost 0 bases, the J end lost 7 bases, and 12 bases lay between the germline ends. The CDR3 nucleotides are TGTGCCAGCAGCCAAGACCGGGGGAGGGGTGGCTACACCTTC. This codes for CASSQDRGRGGYTF.